This T cell receptor (beta chain) comes out of a study of CD8 T cells in ankylosing spondylitis. Study results and caveats: Made up of fewer than ten highly homologous variants, a TCR beta motif appeared characteristic of ankylosing spondylitis blood.

This clonotype was recorded a few times. The antigen is undetermined. 5'-RACE, quantitative and with molecular barcodes, yielded the TCR beta libraries. TCRdb fed the 5' RACE reads into MiXCR, producing one record per CDR3 protein. Here the sample spans 700,000 or so distinct CDR3 sequences, over 15% being singletons. Looked up from germline, CDR1 is KGHSH and CDR2 is LQKENI. The CDR3 loop spans 16 amino acids. The V end was cut by 2 bases, the J end by 4 bases, with 17 bases between. J is TRBJ1-2 and V is TRBV18; no clear D gene. The TCR originated in a male donor with ankylosing spondylitis. The sample consisted of blood, either unsorted or a sorted T cell fraction (not recorded which). This chain's CDR3 is CASSPTGPSNTYGYTF. Here the CDR3 DNA reads TGTGCCAGCTCACCAACGGGTCCTTCTAACACCTATGGCTACACCTTC.